These T cell receptor beta chains were read from a single sample in a study of CD8 T cells in ankylosing spondylitis. TCRdb passed the 5' RACE reads through MiXCR, listing each CDR3 protein once. The sample lists about 190,000 distinct CDR3 sequences, 10% to 15% occurring once. Source material: blood, either unsorted or a sorted T cell fraction (not recorded which). Every receptor here comes from a female donor with ankylosing spondylitis or in good health (not recorded which). The CDR3 runs from the conserved cysteine through the conserved F or W.

CASSVGTTYEQYF	TRBJ2-7	TRBV9
CASKARNEKLFF	TRBJ1-4	TRBV12-3/TRBV12-4
CASSSGRGLEDTQYF	TRBJ2-3	TRBV5-1
CASSYSMVSWTDTQYF	TRBJ2-3	TRBV6-2/TRBV6-3
CASNPQAGLITDTQYF	TRBJ2-3	TRBV10-2
CASSQDGRTGGYNQPQHF	TRBJ1-5	TRBV4-1
CATSRGRVNYNEQFF	TRBJ2-1	TRBV15
CSARGGGTDTEAFF	TRBJ1-1	TRBV20-1
CASSLGSRETQYF	TRBJ2-5	TRBV7-6
CASSFAGSLGAGELFF	TRBJ2-2	TRBV6-5
CSAGPGPMGTEAFF	TRBJ1-1	TRBV29-1
CASSPGLGELFF	TRBJ2-2	TRBV6-2/TRBV6-3
CASSLSNQPQHF	TRBJ1-5	TRBV7-9
CAWRSREDTEAFF	TRBJ1-1	TRBV30
CSASLVTGGITSYEQYF	TRBJ2-7	TRBV20-1
CASSPGVEQYF	TRBJ2-7	TRBV7-9
CASSLPSLETQYF	TRBJ2-5	TRBV5-5
CASSLRYPYEQYF	TRBJ2-7	TRBV12-3/TRBV12-4
CASSPQTGGYEQYF	TRBJ2-7	TRBV7-2
CASSLVPGSEAFF	TRBJ1-1	TRBV7-2
CASTSEGTSGSGILYEQYF	TRBJ2-7	TRBV28
CAGSLDFGNYGYTF	TRBJ1-2	TRBV5-1
CASSWHRNQETQYF	TRBJ2-5	TRBV11-2
CASSQGQGALANEQFF	TRBJ2-1	TRBV14
CASSLNGFDPFF	TRBJ2-1	TRBV7-8
CASSYSIRGSNYGYTF	TRBJ1-2	TRBV6-5
CSARGQQFF	TRBJ2-1	TRBV20-1